This entry concerns a single T cell receptor beta chain. Its antigen target is currently unknown. Base qualities are missing; no much larger clone stands one base away. The record originates from a study of radiotherapy plus CTLA-4 blockade in lung cancer (dated by TCRdb to 2016 to 2018). Background for the entire study: Among enrolled patients, around 18% had an objective response and roughly 33% reached disease control. Study-wide findings and limitations: Increased serum interferon-beta after radiation, together with early dynamic changes in blood T cell clones, were reported to be the strongest predictors of response. TCR clones derived from tumors expanded in peripheral blood after treatment with radiotherapy and ipilimumab.

Library creation used the immunoSEQ multiplex PCR assay. TCRdb re-hosts the immuneACCESS table, in-frame sequences only. Its copies lack some clones; in the studies checked, an unresolved V gene accounts for under half of them, and the cause for the rest is not known. For this sample there are 35,000 to 50,000 clones; 55% to 80% appear just once. The biggest ten clones account for 3% to 4% of the sample. Focal radiation therapy combined with CTLA-4 blockade (ipilimumab) was tested in patients with chemo-refractory metastatic non-small-cell lung cancer. Measured from the cysteine to the phenylalanine, the CDR3 is 14 residues long. Just CDR3 DNA is preserved here, 42 bases in frame from base 1. Here V drops 6 bases and J drops 3 bases, and the junction holds 4 bases not matched to any gene. From a lookup of the germline V gene, CDR1 and CDR2 are KGHSH and LQKENI.

This TCR was sampled from a human donor with non-small cell lung cancer who had a complete response to radiotherapy plus ipilimumab. Sequenced here: peripheral blood, sampled from a patient treated with radiotherapy plus ipilimumab. The V and J segments used are TRBV18 and TRBJ1-1, with 10 bases in between that match TRBD1. In nucleotides, the sequence is TGTGCCAGCTCTCTAGGGACAGGGGACACTGAAGCTTTCTTT. Translated, it gives CASSLGTGDTEAFF.